These 22 T cell receptor beta chains were sequenced from one sample in a study of blood T cell repertoires in COVID-19. Profiling relied on immunoSEQ multiplex PCR, and the TCRdb table lists in-frame clones only, not all of them. The table records over 110,000 clones, approximately 85% of them present only once. Sequencing was performed on peripheral blood. These receptors were obtained from a man aged 70 or older with acute or convalescent COVID-19.

Only a few counts were recorded for this clone. The genes are TRBV2 and TRBJ1-1; possible D gene TRBD1, 6 bases. Germline V CDR1 and CDR2: SNHLY, FYNNEI. The CDR3 has 14 residues. Trimming left V 6 bases short and J 4 bases short, with 15 bases between. The CDR3 reads CASRQQGGSTEAFF. CDR3 DNA sequence: TGTGCCAGCAGGCAACAGGGAGGGAGCACTGAAGCTTTCTTT.

The chain has TRBV15 and TRBJ1-4; D unclear. The CDR3 runs 16 residues. CDR1 and CDR2 (germline): LNHNV, YYDKDF (reference sequence). Trimming removed 0 bases at V and 0 bases at J, with 8 bases between. The CDR3 here is CATSREPGATNEKLFF. The CDR3 coding sequence is TGTGCCACCAGCAGAGAGCCCGGGGCAACTAATGAAAAACTGTTTTTT.

J is TRBJ2-5 and V is TRBV11-3, with TRBD2 identical over 7 bases. The V segment lost 1 base and the J segment 2 bases; nucleotides outside the gene matches: 1. The CDR3 spans 14 residues. CDR1 SGHNT and CDR2 YENEEA come from the germline V gene. The CDR3, as DNA: TGTGCCAGCAGCTTAGGGGGGGGTCAAGAGACCCAGTACTTC. Protein: CASSLGGGQETQYF.

This sequence joins TRBV28 and TRBJ1-2; D is undetermined. The CDR3 contains 11 residues. Deletions cut 6 bases from V and 7 bases from J, with 9 bases between. CDR1 MDHEN and CDR2 SYDVKM come from the germline V gene. The CDR3, as DNA: TGTGCCAGCAGCCCCCTAAGTGGCTACACCTTC. It encodes CASSPLSGYTF.

The genes are TRBV9 and TRBJ1-1, with D possibly being TRBD1 (6 bases). CDR3 length: 14 residues. Germline-derived CDR1 and CDR2 are SGDLS and YYNGEE. The V end was cut by 3 bases, the J end by 5 bases, with 14 bases between. For the CDR3, the DNA is TGTGCCAGCAGCGCCGGACAGTTAACAACTGAAGCTTTCTTT. This codes for CASSAGQLTTEAFF.

V is TRBV6-5 and J is TRBJ1-5, with 7 bases aligning to TRBD1. Per the germline V gene, CDR1 is MNHEY and CDR2 is SVGAGI. This CDR3 has 15 amino acids. The V segment lost 6 bases and the J segment 4 bases; nucleotides outside the gene matches: 9. CDR3 nucleotides: TGTGCCAGCAGGGCAGTCGGGACAGCTAATCAGCCCCAGCATTTT. Residues: CASRAVGTANQPQHF.

This sequence joins TRBV7-8 and TRBJ1-3, with D perhaps matching TRBD1 (6 bases). With 3 bases removed from V and 0 bases from J, the gap between germline ends came to 15 bases. The CDR3 spans 17 residues. The germline CDR1 and CDR2 sequences are SGHVS and FQNEAQ. DNA of the CDR3: TGTGCCAGCAGCTTCTCGTGGGGGCAGAGCTCTGGAAACACCATATATTTT. This codes for CASSFSWGQSSGNTIYF.

The chain employs TRBV19 and TRBJ2-3; weak D call: TRBD2 (5 bases). CDR3 length: 13 amino acids. Germline assignment: CDR1 LNHDA and CDR2 SQIVND (reference sequence). V shed 5 bases and J shed 4 bases, with 10 bases lying between them. The CDR3 DNA reads TGTGCCAGTAGTTTGAGGGCCCCAGATACGCAGTATTTT. Protein sequence: CASSLRAPDTQYF.

The chain has TRBV7-2 and TRBJ1-2; 7 bases fit TRBD1. Germline V CDR1 and CDR2: SGHTA, FQGNSA. The CDR3 is made up of 14 amino acids. V was pared by 5 bases and J by 4 bases, with 7 bases of the junction left unmatched. The CDR3 sequence: CASSPYRDSYGYTF. The CDR3 nucleotides are TGTGCCAGCAGCCCCTATAGGGACAGCTATGGCTACACCTTC.

This clone occurred a few times. The chain uses TRBV13 and TRBJ2-5, with 8 bases that match TRBD2. The length of the CDR3 is 16 residues. After removal of 5 bases from V and 4 bases from J, the junction contained 12 bases not matched to a gene. Looked up from germline, CDR1 is PRHDT and CDR2 is FYEKMQ (reference sequence). The CDR3, as DNA: TGTGCCAGCAGCCGTTATAGCGGGGCGCCAGGAGAGACCCAGTACTTC. Protein: CASSRYSGAPGETQYF.

The chain recombines TRBV6-6 with TRBJ2-7, with a tentative D call TRBD1 (6 bases). Germline lookup yields CDR1 MNHNY and CDR2 SVGAGI (reference sequence). The germline V and J ends were trimmed by 6 bases and 0 bases, with 15 bases remaining between them. CDR3 size: 15 residues. The CDR3 protein is CASSPARDTSYEQYF. The CDR3 DNA reads TGTGCCAGCAGCCCAGCCCGGGACACCTCCTACGAGCAGTACTTC.

The gene calls are TRBV5-5 and TRBJ1-5; no definite D call. The V end was cut by 4 bases, the J end by 9 bases, with 14 bases between. The CDR3 has 13 residues. Germline-derived CDR1 and CDR2 are SGHKS and YYEKEE (reference sequence). CDR3: CASSPGRLGPQHF. As DNA, the CDR3 is TGTGCCAGCAGCCCTGGGAGGTTGGGGCCCCAGCATTTT.

This rearrangement joins TRBV27 to TRBJ2-3; 10 bases are a match to TRBD1. V was clipped by 7 bases and J by 5 bases; unmatched bases: 12. The CDR3 runs to 16 residues. The germline CDR1 and CDR2 sequences are MNHEY and SMNVEV (reference sequence). CDR3 in DNA: TGTGCCAGCACCAACCCCGGGACAGGGGCAAGAGATACGCAGTATTTT. Protein: CASTNPGTGARDTQYF.

V and J are TRBV24-1 and TRBJ1-2, with 10 nucleotides matching TRBD1. The CDR3 has 14 amino acids. J lost 8 bases, V lost 4 bases, and 6 bases had no gene match. Germline assignment: CDR1 KGHDR and CDR2 SFDVKD. The CDR3 nucleotides read TGTGCCACCAGTGACAAGACAGGGGGCCGGGGCTACACCTTC. Protein product: CATSDKTGGRGYTF.

V and J are TRBV19 and TRBJ2-1, with 13 nucleotides matching TRBD2. Germline V gene data show CDR1 as LNHDA and CDR2 as SQIVND (reference sequence). J was trimmed by 0 bases and V by 1 base; bases with no gene match: 12. There are 21 residues in the CDR3. Written as DNA, the CDR3 is TGTGCCAGTAGTATAGGGGGACCGGGACTAGCGGGATGGAGCTCCTACAATGAGCAGTTCTTC. Its protein is CASSIGGPGLAGWSSYNEQFF. The full variable domain, rest sourced from reference TRBV19 and TRBJ2-1, is DGGITQSPKYLFRKEGQNVTLSCEQNLNHDAMYWYRQDPGQGLRLIYYSQIVNDFQKGDIAEGYSVSREKKESFPLTVTSAQKNPTAFYLCASSIGGPGLAGWSSYNEQFFGPGTRLTVL.

The V gene is TRBV5-1, the J gene TRBJ2-2, with 8 bases aligning to TRBD2. Germline values: CDR1 SGHRS, CDR2 YFSETQ. The CDR3 loop spans 16 amino acids. V shed 3 bases, J shed 7 bases, and the junction held 11 bases outside the gene matches. The CDR3 here is CASSWTTGLVGGELFF. CDR3 coding DNA: TGCGCCAGCAGCTGGACGACGGGACTAGTCGGCGGGGAGCTGTTTTTT.

The chain links TRBV25-1 to TRBJ2-2; 8 nucleotides line up with TRBD2. Germline CDR1 reads MGHDK; CDR2 reads SYGVNS. Unmatched junction bases numbered 11, after V lost 7 bases and J lost 1 base. This CDR3 comprises 17 residues. The CDR3 DNA reads TGTGCCAGCACTACATTGGGCGGGGGGATGAACACCGGGGAGCTGTTTTTT. Residues: CASTTLGGGMNTGELFF.

The chain employs TRBV19 and TRBJ1-4; D is uncertain. Trimming shortened V by 5 bases and J by 6 bases, and 16 bases separated the two germline ends. The CDR3 is 15 amino acids. Germline CDR1 and CDR2: LNHDA and SQIVND (reference sequence). The CDR3 region has the DNA TGTGCCAGTAGTGAGGACCCCGGCGGGGATGAAAAACTGTTTTTT. Translating it yields CASSEDPGGDEKLFF.

V usage is TRBV18 and J usage is TRBJ2-5; 7 bases line up with TRBD1. J gave up 2 bases and V 5 bases, and 2 bases lay outside the gene matches. The CDR3 extends over 13 amino acids. The germline CDR1 and CDR2 sequences are KGHSH and LQKENI. DNA for the CDR3: TGTGCCAGCTCATTGGGACAGCAAGAGACCCAGTACTTC. Its translation is CASSLGQQETQYF.

CDR3 sequence reads: CASSPRDRGSYNSPLHF. DNA for the CDR3: TGTGCCAGCAGCCCGCGGGACAGGGGATCCTATAATTCACCCCTCCACTTT. This chain uses TRBV7-2 with TRBJ1-6, with 10 nucleotides matching TRBD1. The CDR3 length is 17 residues. Losses at the gene ends were 5 bases for V and 1 base for J; bases not matched to a gene: 5. CDR1 is SGHTA, CDR2 FQGNSA, per germline.

This clone was counted only a few times. The chain employs TRBV2 and TRBJ2-1; D not certain. CDR3 length: 12 amino acids. Germline CDR1 SNHLY, CDR2 FYNNEI. The V end lost 4 bases, the J end lost 13 bases, and 14 bases lay between the germline ends. The CDR3 DNA is TGTGCCAGCAGTGGTTCTAGTTCCGGACAGTTCTTC. Protein: CASSGSSSGQFF.

The chain has TRBV5-8 and TRBJ2-7, with 9 bases aligning to TRBD1. V lost 2 bases to trimming and J lost 3 bases; unmatched junction nucleotides: 3. The CDR3 consists of 14 residues. Germline V gene sequence: CDR1 SGHTS, CDR2 YDEGEE. The CDR3 spells CASSFGQGIYEQYF. As DNA, the CDR3 is TGTGCCAGCAGCTTCGGACAGGGGATCTACGAGCAGTACTTC. Looking up the rest from reference TRBV5-8 and TRBJ2-7 gives the full variable domain: EAGVTQSPTHLIKTRGQQATLRCSPISGHTSVYWYQQALGLGLQFLLWYDEGEERNRGNFPPRFSGRQFPNYSSELNVNALELEDSALYLCASSFGQGIYEQYFGPGTRLTVT.